This paragraph reports one TCR beta chain. As originally analysed: Quantification of nucleated cells was approximated via reference gene primer amplification. TCRdb keeps only in-frame clones here, not all; method: immunoSEQ multiplex PCR. V, J and clone size are taken as reported in that table, and D and trimming were inferred from the DNA itself. This sample has around 80,000 clones; more than 80% occur once, and the top ten carry roughly 0.72%. This CDR3 contains 13 residues. With V trimmed by 3 bases and J by 7 bases, 3 bases remained unmatched. Germline V gene lookup returns CDR1 SGHTA and CDR2 FQGNSA. This entry comes from a study of blood T cell repertoires in COVID-19. Study context: The United States, Italy and Spain were the sources of the acute and convalescent COVID-19 samples. In each case, the material was cDNA or gDNA derived from T cells, B-cell-depleted T cells, or PBMCs.

The rearrangement links TRBV7-2 to TRBJ2-5; 9 bases agree with TRBD1. Sequencing was performed on peripheral blood. The sequence was obtained from an elderly woman with acute or convalescent COVID-19. The CDR3 DNA reads as TGTGCCAGCAGCTTGAGACAGGGGGGGACCCAGTACTTC. This gives the protein CASSLRQGGTQYF. Complete variable domain (other parts from reference TRBV7-2 and TRBJ2-5): GAGVSQSPSNKVTEKGKDVELRCDPISGHTALYWYRQSLGQGLEFLIYFQGNSAPDKSGLPSDRFSAERTGGSVSTLTIQRTQQEDSAVYLCASSLRQGGTQYFGPGTRLLVL.